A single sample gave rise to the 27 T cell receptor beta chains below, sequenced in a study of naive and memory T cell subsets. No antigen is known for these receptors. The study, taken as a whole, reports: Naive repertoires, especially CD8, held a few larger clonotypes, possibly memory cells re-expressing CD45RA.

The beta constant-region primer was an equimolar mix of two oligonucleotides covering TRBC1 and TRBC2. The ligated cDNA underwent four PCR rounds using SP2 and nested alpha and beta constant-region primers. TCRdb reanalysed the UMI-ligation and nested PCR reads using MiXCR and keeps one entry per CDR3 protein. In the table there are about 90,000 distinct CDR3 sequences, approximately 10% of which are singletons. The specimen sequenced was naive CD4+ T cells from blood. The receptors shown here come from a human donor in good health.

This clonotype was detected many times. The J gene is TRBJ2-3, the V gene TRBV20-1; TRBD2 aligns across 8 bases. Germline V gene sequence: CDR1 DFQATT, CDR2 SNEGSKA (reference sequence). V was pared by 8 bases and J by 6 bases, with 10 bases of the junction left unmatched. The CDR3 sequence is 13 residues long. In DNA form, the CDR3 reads TGCAGTTTAGCGGGGACCCGTCCTGATACGCAGTATTTT. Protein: CSLAGTRPDTQYF.

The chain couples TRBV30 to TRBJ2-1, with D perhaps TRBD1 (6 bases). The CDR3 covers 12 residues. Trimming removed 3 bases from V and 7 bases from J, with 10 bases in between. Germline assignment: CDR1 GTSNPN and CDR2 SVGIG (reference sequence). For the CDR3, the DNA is TGTGCCTGGAGACCAACAGGGAATGAGCAGTTCTTC. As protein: CAWRPTGNEQFF.

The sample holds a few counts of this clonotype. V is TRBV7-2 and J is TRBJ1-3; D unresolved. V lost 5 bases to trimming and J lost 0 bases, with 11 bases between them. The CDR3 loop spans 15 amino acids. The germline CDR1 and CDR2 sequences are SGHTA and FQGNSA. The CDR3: CASSTYTFSGNTIYF. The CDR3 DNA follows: TGTGCCAGCAGCACATACACCTTCTCTGGAAACACCATATATTTT.

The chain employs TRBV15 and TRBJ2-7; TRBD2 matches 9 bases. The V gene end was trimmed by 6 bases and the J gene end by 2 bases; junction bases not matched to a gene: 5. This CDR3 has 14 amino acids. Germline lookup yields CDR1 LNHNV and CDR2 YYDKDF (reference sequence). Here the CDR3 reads CATSLAGSAYEQYF. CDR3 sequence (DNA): TGTGCCACCAGTCTAGCGGGGTCCGCCTACGAGCAGTACTTC.

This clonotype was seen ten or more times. The DNA of the CDR3 is TGCAGTGCTAGAGATGGGCAGGGAACTACCTACGAGCAGTACTTC. Protein product: CSARDGQGTTYEQYF. This chain uses TRBV20-1 with TRBJ2-7, with D perhaps matching TRBD1 (5 bases). This CDR3 is 15 amino acids long. The V and J ends lost 0 bases and 2 bases respectively, with 14 bases between them. CDR1 is DFQATT and CDR2 is SNEGSKA in the germline V gene (reference sequence).

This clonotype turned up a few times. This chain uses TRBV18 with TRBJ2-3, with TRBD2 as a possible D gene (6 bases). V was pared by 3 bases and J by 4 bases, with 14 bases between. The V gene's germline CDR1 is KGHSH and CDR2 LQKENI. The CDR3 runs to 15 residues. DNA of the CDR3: TGTGCCAGCTCACCCCTCGGCGGGGACGCAGATACGCAGTATTTT. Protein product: CASSPLGGDADTQYF.

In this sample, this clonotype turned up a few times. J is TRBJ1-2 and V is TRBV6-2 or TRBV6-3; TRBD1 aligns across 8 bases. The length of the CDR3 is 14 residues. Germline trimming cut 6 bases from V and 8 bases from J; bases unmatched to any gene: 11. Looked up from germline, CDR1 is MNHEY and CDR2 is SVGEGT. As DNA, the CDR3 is TGTGCCAGCAGCTCACCGAGACAGGGGACCGGCTACACCTTC. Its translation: CASSSPRQGTGYTF.

DNA of the CDR3: TGTGCCAGTTCTCCCCGGGACCGTGGACTAGCGGCTCAGTATTTT. Translation gives CASSPRDRGLAAQYF. This chain links TRBV9 with TRBJ2-3; TRBD2 matches 10 bases. V gave up 8 bases and J gave up 12 bases; unmatched junction bases: 18. The CDR3 contains 15 residues. Germline CDR1 and CDR2: SGDLS and YYNGEE.

Written as DNA, the CDR3 is TGCAGTGCTACCCCGCAAACCGGACTCCTGAACACTGAAGCTTTCTTT. It is translated as CSATPQTGLLNTEAFF. The rearrangement links TRBV20-1 to TRBJ1-1; no definite D call. Trimming cost V 4 bases and J 0 bases, with 18 bases left between them. CDR3 length: 16 amino acids. Germline CDR1 and CDR2: DFQATT and SNEGSKA (reference sequence).

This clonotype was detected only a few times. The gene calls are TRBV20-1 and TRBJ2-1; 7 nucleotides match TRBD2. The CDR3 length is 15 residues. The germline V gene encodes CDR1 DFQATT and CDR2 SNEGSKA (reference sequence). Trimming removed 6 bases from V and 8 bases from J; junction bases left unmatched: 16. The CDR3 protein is CSAHEGTSVSYEQFF. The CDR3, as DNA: TGCAGTGCCCACGAGGGAACTAGCGTGTCGTATGAGCAGTTCTTC.

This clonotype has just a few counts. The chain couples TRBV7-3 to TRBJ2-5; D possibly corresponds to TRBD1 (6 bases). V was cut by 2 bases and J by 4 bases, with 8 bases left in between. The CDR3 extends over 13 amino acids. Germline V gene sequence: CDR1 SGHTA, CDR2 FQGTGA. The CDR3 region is CASSLSTGETQYF. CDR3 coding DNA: TGTGCCAGCAGCTTATCGACAGGAGAGACCCAGTACTTC.

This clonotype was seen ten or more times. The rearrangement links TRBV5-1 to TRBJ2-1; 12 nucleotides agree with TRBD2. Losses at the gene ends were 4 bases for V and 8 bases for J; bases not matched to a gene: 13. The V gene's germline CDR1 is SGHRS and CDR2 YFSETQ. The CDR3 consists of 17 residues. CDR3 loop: CASSPPDGTSGFDEQFF. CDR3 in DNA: TGCGCCAGCAGCCCGCCCGATGGGACTAGCGGGTTCGATGAGCAGTTCTTC.

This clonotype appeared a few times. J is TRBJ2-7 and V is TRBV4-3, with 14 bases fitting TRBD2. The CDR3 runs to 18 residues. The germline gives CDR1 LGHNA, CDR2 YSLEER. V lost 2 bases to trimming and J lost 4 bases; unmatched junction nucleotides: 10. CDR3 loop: CASSQSSPGLAGEYEQYF. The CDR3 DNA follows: TGCGCCAGCAGCCAATCATCCCCGGGACTAGCGGGAGAGTACGAGCAGTACTTC.

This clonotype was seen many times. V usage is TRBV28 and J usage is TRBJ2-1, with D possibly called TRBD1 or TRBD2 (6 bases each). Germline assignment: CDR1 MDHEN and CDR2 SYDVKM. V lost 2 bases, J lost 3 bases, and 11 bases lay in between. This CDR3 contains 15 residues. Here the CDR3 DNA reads TGTGCCAGCAGTTTAAGAGGGGGGCGCTACAATGAGCAGTTCTTC. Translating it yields CASSLRGGRYNEQFF.

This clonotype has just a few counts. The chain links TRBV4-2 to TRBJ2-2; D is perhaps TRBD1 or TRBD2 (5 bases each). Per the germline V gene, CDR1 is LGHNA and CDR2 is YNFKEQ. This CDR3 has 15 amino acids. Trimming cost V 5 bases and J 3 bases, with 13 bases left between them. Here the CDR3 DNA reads TGTGCCAGCAGCGACCGGGACGGTTACACCGGGGAGCTGTTTTTT. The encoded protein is CASSDRDGYTGELFF.

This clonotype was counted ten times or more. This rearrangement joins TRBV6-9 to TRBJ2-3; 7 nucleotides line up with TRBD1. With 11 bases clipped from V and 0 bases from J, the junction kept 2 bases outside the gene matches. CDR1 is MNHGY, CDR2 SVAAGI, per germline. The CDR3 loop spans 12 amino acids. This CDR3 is CAGGQSTDTQYF. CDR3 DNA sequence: TGTGCCGGGGGACAGAGCACAGATACGCAGTATTTT.

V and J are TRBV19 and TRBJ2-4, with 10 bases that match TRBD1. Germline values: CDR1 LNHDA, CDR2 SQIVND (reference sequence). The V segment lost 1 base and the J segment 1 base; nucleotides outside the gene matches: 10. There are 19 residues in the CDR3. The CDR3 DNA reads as TGTGCCAGTAGTATAGGGATGGGACAGGGGATGGTCGCCAAAAACATTCAGTACTTC. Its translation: CASSIGMGQGMVAKNIQYF.

The CDR3: CASSKTGWELFF. The CDR3 nucleotides read TGTGCCAGCAGTAAGACAGGGTGGGAGCTGTTTTTT. The V and J genes are TRBV25-1 and TRBJ2-2, with 7 bases fitting TRBD1. From germline, CDR1 is MGHDK and CDR2 SYGVNS. V lost 5 bases and J lost 9; bases outside the gene matches: 3. The length of the CDR3 is 12 residues.

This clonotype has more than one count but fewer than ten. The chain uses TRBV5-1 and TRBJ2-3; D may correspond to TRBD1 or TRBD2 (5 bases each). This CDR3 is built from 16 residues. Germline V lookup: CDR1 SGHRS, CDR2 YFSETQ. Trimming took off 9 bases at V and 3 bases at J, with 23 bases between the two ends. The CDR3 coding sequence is TGCGCCACAAAATACCGGGGAAGCGAGGGGACAGATACGCAGTATTTT. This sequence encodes CATKYRGSEGTDTQYF.

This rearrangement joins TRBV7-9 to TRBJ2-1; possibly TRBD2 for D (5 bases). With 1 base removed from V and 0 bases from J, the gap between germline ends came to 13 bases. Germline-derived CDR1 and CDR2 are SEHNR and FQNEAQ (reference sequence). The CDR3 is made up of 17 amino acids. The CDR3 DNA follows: TGTGCCAGCAGCTTAGTCGGGCGGAGGAGCTCCTACAATGAGCAGTTCTTC. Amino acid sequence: CASSLVGRRSSYNEQFF. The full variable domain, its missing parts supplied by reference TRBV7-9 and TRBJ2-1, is DTGVSQNPRHKITKRGQNVTFRCDPISEHNRLYWYRQTLGQGPEFLTYFQNEAQLEKSRLLSDRFSAERPKGSFSTLEIQRTEQGDSAMYLCASSLVGRRSSYNEQFFGPGTRLTVL.

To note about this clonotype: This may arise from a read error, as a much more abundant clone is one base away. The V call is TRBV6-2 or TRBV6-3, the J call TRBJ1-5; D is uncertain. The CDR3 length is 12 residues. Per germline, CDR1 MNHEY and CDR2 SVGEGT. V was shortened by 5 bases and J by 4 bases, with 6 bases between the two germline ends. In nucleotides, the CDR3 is TGTGCCAGCAGTACCCTAAATCAGCCCCAGCATTTT. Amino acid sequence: CASSTLNQPQHF.

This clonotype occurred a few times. The CDR3 loop is CSARRLGSSYEQYF. CDR3 DNA sequence: TGCAGTGCTAGACGGCTAGGGAGTTCCTACGAGCAGTACTTC. The V gene is TRBV20-1, the J gene TRBJ2-7; TRBD2 is a possible D gene (5 bases). The CDR3 sequence is 14 residues long. From germline, CDR1 is DFQATT and CDR2 SNEGSKA (reference sequence). V was cut by 2 bases and J by 1 base, with 12 bases left in between.

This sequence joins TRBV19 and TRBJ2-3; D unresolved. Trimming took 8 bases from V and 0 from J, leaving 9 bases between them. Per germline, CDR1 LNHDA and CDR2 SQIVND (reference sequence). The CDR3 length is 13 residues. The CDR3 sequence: CASEAGSTDTQYF. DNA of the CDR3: TGTGCCAGTGAGGCTGGTAGCACAGATACGCAGTATTTT.

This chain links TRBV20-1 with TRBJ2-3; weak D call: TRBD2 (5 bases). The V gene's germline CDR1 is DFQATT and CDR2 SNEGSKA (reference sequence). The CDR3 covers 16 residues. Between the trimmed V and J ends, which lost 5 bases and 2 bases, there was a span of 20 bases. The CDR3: CSASPVARPSTDTQYF. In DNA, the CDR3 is TGCAGTGCTTCTCCCGTAGCGAGACCCTCCACAGATACGCAGTATTTT.

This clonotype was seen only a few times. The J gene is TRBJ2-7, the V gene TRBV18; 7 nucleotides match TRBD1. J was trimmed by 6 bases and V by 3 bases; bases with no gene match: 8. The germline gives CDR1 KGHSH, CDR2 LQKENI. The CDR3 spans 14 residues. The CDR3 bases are TGTGCCAGCTCACCTCAGACAGGGTCTGGCGAGCAGTACTTC. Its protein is CASSPQTGSGEQYF.

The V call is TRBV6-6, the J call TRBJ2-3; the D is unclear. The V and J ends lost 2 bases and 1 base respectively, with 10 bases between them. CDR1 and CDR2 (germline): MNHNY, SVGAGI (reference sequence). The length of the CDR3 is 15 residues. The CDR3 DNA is TGTGCCAGCAGTTACCCCGGCGGCCGCACAGATACGCAGTATTTT. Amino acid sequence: CASSYPGGRTDTQYF.

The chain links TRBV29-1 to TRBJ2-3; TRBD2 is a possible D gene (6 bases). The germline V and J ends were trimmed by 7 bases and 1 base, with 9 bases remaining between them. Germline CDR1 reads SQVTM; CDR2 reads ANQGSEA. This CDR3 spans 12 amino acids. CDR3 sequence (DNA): TGCAGCGGTGGAGGGGGCACAGATACGCAGTATTTT. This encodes CSGGGGTDTQYF.